The clone carrying this TCR beta chain was detected only once. The data originate from a study of technical replicates of blood from a few donors. This CDR3 has 16 residues. V shed 7 bases and J 4 bases; nucleotides not matched to a gene: 14. In germline, CDR1 is LNHDA, CDR2 SQIVND (reference sequence). Using immunoSEQ multiplex PCR, the repertoire was profiled, and TCRdb retains in-frame clones only, with some absent. This sample has approximately 81,000 clones; about 94% occur once, and the top ten carry 0.36%. The TCR sequence derives from a human donor in good health. The sequencing input was T cells isolated from PBMCs. The gene calls are TRBV19 and TRBJ1-2, with TRBD1 identical over 8 bases. DNA of the CDR3: TGTGCCAGTACCGGACAGGGAGGGAGCTACAGCTATGGCTACACCTTC. This gives the protein CASTGQGGSYSYGYTF.